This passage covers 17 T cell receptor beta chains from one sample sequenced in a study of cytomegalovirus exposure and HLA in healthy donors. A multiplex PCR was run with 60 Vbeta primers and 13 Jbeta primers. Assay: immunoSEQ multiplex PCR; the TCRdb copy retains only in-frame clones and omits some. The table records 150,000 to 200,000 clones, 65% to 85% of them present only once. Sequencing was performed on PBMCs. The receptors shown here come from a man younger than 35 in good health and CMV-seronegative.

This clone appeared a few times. The CDR3 loop reads CASSFEGGDGTEAFF. The CDR3 nucleotides read TGTGCCAGCAGCTTCGAAGGGGGGGATGGCACTGAAGCTTTCTTT. This sequence joins TRBV7-9 and TRBJ1-1, with D possibly being TRBD1 (6 bases). Trimming removed 3 bases from V and 4 bases from J, with 15 bases in between. Germline V gene data show CDR1 as SEHNR and CDR2 as FQNEAQ (reference sequence). The CDR3 is made up of 15 amino acids.

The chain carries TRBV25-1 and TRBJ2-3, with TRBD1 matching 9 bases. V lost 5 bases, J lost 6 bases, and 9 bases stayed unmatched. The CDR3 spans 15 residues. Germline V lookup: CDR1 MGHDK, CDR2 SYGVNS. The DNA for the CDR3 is TGTGCCAGCAGTCCTCTGGGACAGGGAGCTGATACGCAGTATTTT. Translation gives CASSPLGQGADTQYF.

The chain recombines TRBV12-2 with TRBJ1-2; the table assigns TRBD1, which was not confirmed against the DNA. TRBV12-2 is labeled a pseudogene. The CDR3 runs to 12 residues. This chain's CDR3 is CATDRENYGYTF. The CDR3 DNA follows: TGTGCAACGGACAGGGAGAACTATGGCTACACCTTC.

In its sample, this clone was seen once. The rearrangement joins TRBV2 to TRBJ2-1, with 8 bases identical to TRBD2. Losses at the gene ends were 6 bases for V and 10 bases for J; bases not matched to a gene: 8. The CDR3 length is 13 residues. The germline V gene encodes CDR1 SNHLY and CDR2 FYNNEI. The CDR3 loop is CASRSGLVREQFF. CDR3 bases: TGTGCCAGCAGGTCGGGACTAGTGAGAGAGCAGTTCTTC.

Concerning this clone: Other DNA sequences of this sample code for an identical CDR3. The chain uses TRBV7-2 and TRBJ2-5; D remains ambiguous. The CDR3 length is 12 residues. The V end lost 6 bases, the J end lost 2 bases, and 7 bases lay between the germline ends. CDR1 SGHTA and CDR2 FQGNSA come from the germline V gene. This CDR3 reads CASSPSQETQYF. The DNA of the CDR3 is TGTGCCAGCAGTCCGTCGCAAGAGACCCAGTACTTC.

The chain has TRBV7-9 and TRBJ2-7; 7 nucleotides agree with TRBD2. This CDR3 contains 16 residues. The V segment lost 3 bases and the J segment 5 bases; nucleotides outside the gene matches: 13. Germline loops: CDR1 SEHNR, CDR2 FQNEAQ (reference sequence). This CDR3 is CASSLELGGGINEQYF. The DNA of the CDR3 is TGTGCCAGCAGCTTGGAATTAGGCGGGGGTATTAACGAGCAGTACTTC.

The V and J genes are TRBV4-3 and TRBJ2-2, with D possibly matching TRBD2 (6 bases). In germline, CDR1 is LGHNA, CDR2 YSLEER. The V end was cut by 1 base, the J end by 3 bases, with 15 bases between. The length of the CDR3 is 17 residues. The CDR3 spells CASSQVPIGGYTGELFF. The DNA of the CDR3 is TGCGCCAGCAGCCAAGTCCCTATCGGGGGATACACCGGGGAGCTGTTTTTT.

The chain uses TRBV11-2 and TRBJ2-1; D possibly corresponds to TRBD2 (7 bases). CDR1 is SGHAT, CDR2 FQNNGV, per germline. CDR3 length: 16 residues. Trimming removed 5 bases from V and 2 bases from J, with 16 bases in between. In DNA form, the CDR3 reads TGTGCCAGCAGCCTACGAGGGGGGGCCGCCTACAATGAGCAGTTCTTC. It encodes CASSLRGGAAYNEQFF.

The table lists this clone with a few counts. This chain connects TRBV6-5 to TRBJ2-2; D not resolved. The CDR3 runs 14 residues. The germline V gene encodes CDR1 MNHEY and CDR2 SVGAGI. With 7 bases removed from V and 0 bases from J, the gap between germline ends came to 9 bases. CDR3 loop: CASTISPNTGELFF. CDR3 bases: TGTGCCAGCACTATCTCTCCGAACACCGGGGAGCTGTTTTTT.

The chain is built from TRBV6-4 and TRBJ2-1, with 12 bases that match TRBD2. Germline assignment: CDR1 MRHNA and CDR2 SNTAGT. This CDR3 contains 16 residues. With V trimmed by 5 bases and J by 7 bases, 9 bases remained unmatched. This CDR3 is CASSQTSGRGGNEQFF. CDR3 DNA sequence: TGTGCCAGCAGTCAGACTAGCGGGAGAGGGGGTAATGAGCAGTTCTTC.

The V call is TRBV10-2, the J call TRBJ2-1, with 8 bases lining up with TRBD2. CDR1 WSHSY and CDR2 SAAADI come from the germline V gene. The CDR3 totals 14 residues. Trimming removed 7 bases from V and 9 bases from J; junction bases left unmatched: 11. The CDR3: CASMASGGPFEQFF. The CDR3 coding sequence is TGCGCCAGCATGGCCAGCGGGGGACCTTTTGAGCAGTTCTTC.

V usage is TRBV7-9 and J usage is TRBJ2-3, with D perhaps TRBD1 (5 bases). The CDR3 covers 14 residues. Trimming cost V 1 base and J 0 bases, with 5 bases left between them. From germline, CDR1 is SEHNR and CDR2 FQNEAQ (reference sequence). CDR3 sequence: CASSLGQSTDTQYF. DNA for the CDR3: TGTGCCAGCAGCTTAGGACAGAGCACAGATACGCAGTATTTT.

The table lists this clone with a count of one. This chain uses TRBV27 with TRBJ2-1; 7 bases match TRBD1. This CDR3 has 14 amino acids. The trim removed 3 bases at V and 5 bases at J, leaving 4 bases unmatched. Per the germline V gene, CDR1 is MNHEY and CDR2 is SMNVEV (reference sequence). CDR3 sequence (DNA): TGTGCCAGCAGTTTCACCGGGACAGACAATGAGCAGTTCTTC. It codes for CASSFTGTDNEQFF.

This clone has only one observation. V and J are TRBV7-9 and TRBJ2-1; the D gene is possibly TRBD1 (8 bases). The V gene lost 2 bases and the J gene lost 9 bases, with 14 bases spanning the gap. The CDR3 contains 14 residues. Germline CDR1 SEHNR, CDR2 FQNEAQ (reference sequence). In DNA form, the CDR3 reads TGTGCCAGCAGCTTAACAGGGGGGGTGAGTGAGCAGTTCTTC. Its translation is CASSLTGGVSEQFF.

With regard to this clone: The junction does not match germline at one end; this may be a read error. The CDR3 loop reads CASTIPSGGQPQHF. DNA for the CDR3: TGTGCCAGTACTATACCCTCAGGGGGACAGCCCCAGCATTTT. The J gene is TRBJ1-5, the V gene TRBV19; 7 nucleotides align to TRBD1. The CDR3 is 14 residues long. CDR1 is LNHDA and CDR2 is SQIVND in the germline V gene (reference sequence).

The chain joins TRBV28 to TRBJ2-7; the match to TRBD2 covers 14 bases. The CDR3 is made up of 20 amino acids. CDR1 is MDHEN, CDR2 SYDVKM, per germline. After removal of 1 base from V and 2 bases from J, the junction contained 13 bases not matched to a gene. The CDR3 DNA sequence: TGTGCCAGCAGTTTATCACGTCCGGGACTAGCGGGAGTCCGGACCTACGAGCAGTACTTC. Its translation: CASSLSRPGLAGVRTYEQYF.

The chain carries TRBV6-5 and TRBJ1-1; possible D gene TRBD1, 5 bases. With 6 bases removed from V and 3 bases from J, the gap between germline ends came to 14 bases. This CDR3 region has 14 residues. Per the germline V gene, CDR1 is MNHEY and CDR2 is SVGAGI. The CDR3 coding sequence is TGTGCCAGCAGCAGCCCAGGGTCGGACACTGAAGCTTTCTTT. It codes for CASSSPGSDTEAFF.